This is a list of T cell receptor beta chains from one sample in a study of CD8+ T cells in alopecia areata. TCRdb's copy holds only in-frame clones and misses some; the assay was immunoSEQ multiplex PCR. Of over 100,000 clones detected, under 60% appear once; the ten largest clones hold 12%. Here the sequenced sample was CD8+ T cells sorted from blood, taken at week 24, from a patient treated with tofacitinib. These receptors were collected from a human donor with alopecia areata. Each CDR3 is given with its conserved first and last residue. The order of the fields is CDR3 length, D gene, J gene, clone size, V gene, CDR3 DNA, CDR3 protein. D genes are given only for firm matches. Expanded clones get a size class; other rows say once, few or many, or leave the size out.

11 | . | TRBJ2-1 | . | TRBV25-1 | TGTGCCAGCAGTGAGGGGTTTGAGCAGTTCTTC | CASSEGFEQFF
13 | TRBD1 | TRBJ1-2 | . | TRBV30 | TGTGCCTCCTCCCGGGACAGCGACTATGGCTACACCTTC | CASSRDSDYGYTF
15 | TRBD2 | TRBJ2-5 | . | TRBV6-5 | TGTGCCAGCAGTTACGCGGGACTAGTGGGGGAGACCCAGTACTTC | CASSYAGLVGETQYF
16 | . | TRBJ2-6 | . | TRBV4-1 | TGCGCCAGCAGCCAAGAGGGCATCTCTGGGGCCAACGTCCTGACTTTC | CASSQEGISGANVLTF
14 | . | TRBJ2-7 | . | TRBV19 | TGTGCCACCTCTAGGCAGGGCAGTGCCTACGAGCAGTACTTC | CATSRQGSAYEQYF
15 | . | TRBJ2-5 | few | TRBV11-2 | TGTGCCAGCAACACCTACCCGGGGTGGGAAGAGACCCAGTACTTC | CASNTYPGWEETQYF
14 | . | TRBJ2-2 | . | TRBV29-1 | TGCAGTGGTTCCGGAGACTCGAACACCGGGGAGCTGTTTTTT | CSGSGDSNTGELFF
16 | TRBD1 | TRBJ2-5 | once | TRBV19 | TGTGCCAGTAGTAAACCTCCAGGGGGCGACGGAGAGACCCAGTACTTC | CASSKPPGGDGETQYF
15 | TRBD1 | TRBJ1-5 | . | TRBV11-2 | TGTGCCAGCAGCTCCAACGGACAGGGCAATCAGCCCCAGCATTTT | CASSSNGQGNQPQHF
13 | TRBD2 | TRBJ2-1 | few | TRBV30 | TGTGCCTGGAGGGGGGGGACCTACAATGAGCAGTTCTTC | CAWRGGTYNEQFF
15 | . | TRBJ1-3 | few | TRBV23-1 | TGCGCCAGCAGTCAGGACGGCACCTCTGGAAACACCATATATTTT | CASSQDGTSGNTIYF
13 | . | TRBJ2-1 | . | TRBV9 | TGTGCCAGCAGCCCCCCGCGTTACAATGAGCAGTTCTTC | CASSPPRYNEQFF
13 | . | TRBJ1-2 | . | TRBV7-9 | TGTGCCAGCAGCCTGGGGGGTCGTCCCGGCTACACCTTC | CASSLGGRPGYTF
15 | TRBD1 | TRBJ2-4 | . | TRBV27 | TGTGCCAGCAGTTTAACAGGGGGCCCCAAAAACATTCAGTACTTC | CASSLTGGPKNIQYF
13 | . | TRBJ2-7 | . | TRBV27 | TGTGCCAGCAGTTTATCAGGGGCCTACGAGCAGTACTTC | CASSLSGAYEQYF
15 | . | TRBJ2-7 | . | TRBV13 | TGTGCCAGCAGCTTAGAAGGAACCCAATCGTACGAGCAGTACTTC | CASSLEGTQSYEQYF
13 | . | TRBJ2-7 | . | TRBV5-1 | TGCGCCAGCAGCTTGGTACCGTCGTACGAGCAGTACTTC | CASSLVPSYEQYF
12 | . | TRBJ1-4 | . | TRBV4-1 | TGCGCCAGCAGCCAAGATAATGAACAGGGCCATTTT | CASSQDNEQGHF
15 | . | TRBJ2-1 | . | TRBV7-6 | TGTGCCAGCAGCCTACGGACGGCTTTACAAGAGGAGCAGTTCTTC | CASSLRTALQEEQFF
15 | . | TRBJ1-1 | once | TRBV5-6 | TGTGCCAGCAGCTTGGTAGGGGAGGGGGTCACTGAAGCTTTCTTT | CASSLVGEGVTEAFF
14 | . | TRBJ2-1 | few | TRBV12-5 | TGTGCTAGTTCCTACGGGGGAATCTACAATGAGCAGTTCTTC | CASSYGGIYNEQFF
12 | . | TRBJ1-1 | . | TRBV29-1 | TGCAGCGCTGCAGGGGCGACCACTGAAGCTTTCTTT | CSAAGATTEAFF
14 | TRBD2 | TRBJ2-3 | . | TRBV30 | TGTGCCTGGAGTGGGGGACTAGGCCCCGATACGCAGTATTTT | CAWSGGLGPDTQYF
11 | . | TRBJ2-4 | . | TRBV13 | TGTGCCAGCAGCTCCAAAAACATTCAGTACTTC | CASSSKNIQYF
12 | . | TRBJ1-2 | . | TRBV18 | TGTGCCAGCTCACCAGGAAACTATGGCTACACCTTC | CASSPGNYGYTF
15 | . | TRBJ1-1 | . | TRBV25-1 | TGTGCCAGCAGTGGTCCAACAGGGATGAACACTGAAGCTTTCTTT | CASSGPTGMNTEAFF
13 | . | TRBJ1-1 | few | TRBV30 | TGTGCCTGGAGTTTAAATATGAACACTGAAGCTTTCTTT | CAWSLNMNTEAFF
14 | . | TRBJ1-2 | . | TRBV5-6 | TGTGCCAGCAGCTTGGGGACGGGAACTTATGGCTACACCTTC | CASSLGTGTYGYTF
12 | . | TRBJ1-5 | . | TRBV27 | TGTGCCAGCAGTTCTTTGGGTCAGCCCCAGCATTTT | CASSSLGQPQHF
12 | . | TRBJ1-1 | few | TRBV5-4 | TGTGCCAGCACCCTAGGGCGCAATGAAGCTTTCTTT | CASTLGRNEAFF
13 | . | TRBJ2-7 | . | TRBV6-1 | TGTGCCACCGCTGACTATCTAATGTACGAGCAGTACTTC | CATADYLMYEQYF
15 | TRBD1 | TRBJ2-1 | few | TRBV5-1 | TGCGCCAGCAGCTTGGGGCCGGGACAGCCCAATGAGCAGTTCTTC | CASSLGPGQPNEQFF
12 | . | TRBJ1-1 | . | TRBV5-6 | TGTGCCAGCAGCTGGGGAGGCACTGAAGCTTTCTTT | CASSWGGTEAFF
13 | . | TRBJ1-5 | . | TRBV18 | TGTGCCAGCTCACCACAGGGACATCAGCCCCAGCATTTT | CASSPQGHQPQHF
14 | TRBD1 | TRBJ2-5 | . | TRBV5-1 | TGCGCCAGCAGCTTGACAGGGGGATCGGAGACCCAGTACTTC | CASSLTGGSETQYF
11 | . | TRBJ1-1 | . | TRBV30 | TGTGCCTGGAGTGTACTCACTGAAGCTTTCTTT | CAWSVLTEAFF
15 | . | TRBJ2-6 | . | TRBV29-1 | TGCAGCGTTGAAGATATTGCGGCCGGGGCTGGGGTCCTGACTTTC | CSVEDIAAGAGVLTF
15 | TRBD1 | TRBJ1-3 | few | TRBV4-1 | TGCGCCAGCAGCCAGACAGGGAATTCTGGAAACACCATATATTTT | CASSQTGNSGNTIYF
14 | TRBD2 | TRBJ2-3 | . | TRBV6-5 | TGTGCCAGCAAGGCGGGGGAGAACACAGATACGCAGTATTTT | CASKAGENTDTQYF
14 | . | TRBJ1-5 | . | TRBV7-9 | TGTGCCAGCAGCTCCGGGGTAAGCAATCAGCCCCAGCATTTT | CASSSGVSNQPQHF
15 | . | TRBJ1-5 | . | TRBV15 | TGTGCCACCAGCAGAGATCGGAACGGGGTGTGGCCCCAGCATTTT | CATSRDRNGVWPQHF
13 | TRBD1 | TRBJ1-1 | . | TRBV7-2 | TGTGCCAGCAGCTGGGGACAGACCACTGAAGCTTTCTTT | CASSWGQTTEAFF
19 | . | TRBJ2-4 | . | TRBV27 | TGTGCCAGCAGTGCACAGCCTCCGGGGCCATGGGAAGCCAAAAACATTCAGTACTTC | CASSAQPPGPWEAKNIQYF
16 | . | TRBJ2-2 | . | TRBV7-6 | TGTGCCAGCAGCTTATTGCGGGGAGCTAACACCGGGGAGCTGTTTTTT | CASSLLRGANTGELFF
15 | . | TRBJ2-7 | . | TRBV9 | TGTGCCAGCAGCGCTGGGACGACCGATCGAGAGGAGCAGTACTTC | CASSAGTTDREEQYF
13 | . | TRBJ1-2 | . | TRBV10-3 | TGTGCCATCAGTGGGGCCAGGGACTATGGCTACACCTTC | CAISGARDYGYTF
15 | . | TRBJ1-6 | . | TRBV4-3 | TGCGCCAGCAGCCAAGATGTAGAAAGTAATTCACCCCTCCACTTT | CASSQDVESNSPLHF
13 | TRBD1 | TRBJ1-2 | few | TRBV4-1 | TGCGCCAGCAGCCAAGGGACAGGGTATGGCTACACCTTC | CASSQGTGYGYTF
17 | TRBD1 | TRBJ2-6 | . | TRBV2 | TGTGCCACCTTACTTTTAGACAGGGGGCTTGGGGCCAACGTCCTGACTTTC | CATLLLDRGLGANVLTF
13 | . | TRBJ2-7 | . | TRBV30 | TGTGCCTGGAGTGTAGGCGGGACCTACGAGCAGTACTTC | CAWSVGGTYEQYF
15 | . | TRBJ1-3 | few | TRBV29-1 | TGCAGCGTTGAAGATGAGGGCCACTCTGGAAACACCATATATTTT | CSVEDEGHSGNTIYF
16 | . | TRBJ2-7 | . | TRBV7-6 | TGTGCCAGCAGCTTAGTGGCAGGGCCCCTCGGCTACGAGCAGTACTTC | CASSLVAGPLGYEQYF
13 | . | TRBJ2-7 | . | TRBV30 | TGTGCCTGGAGTGAAGTGAGCTCCTACGAGCAGTACTTC | CAWSEVSSYEQYF
11 | . | TRBJ1-1 | . | TRBV5-6 | TGTGCCAGCACCGACTACACTGAAGCTTTCTTT | CASTDYTEAFF